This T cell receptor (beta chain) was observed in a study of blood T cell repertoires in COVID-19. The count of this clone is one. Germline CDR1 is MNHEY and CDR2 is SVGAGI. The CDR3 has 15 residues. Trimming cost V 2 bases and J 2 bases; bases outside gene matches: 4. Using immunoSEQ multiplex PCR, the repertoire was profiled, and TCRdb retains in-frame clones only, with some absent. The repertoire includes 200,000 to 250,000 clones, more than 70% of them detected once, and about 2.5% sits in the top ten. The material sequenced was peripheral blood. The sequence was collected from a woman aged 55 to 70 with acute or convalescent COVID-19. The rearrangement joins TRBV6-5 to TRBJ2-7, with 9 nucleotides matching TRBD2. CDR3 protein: CASSYAGGATYEQYF. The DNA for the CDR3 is TGTGCCAGCAGTTACGCGGGAGGGGCTACCTACGAGCAGTACTTC.